These T cell receptor beta chains were read from a single sample in a study of T cells in Graves' hyperthyroidism and ophthalmopathy. MiXCR, run by TCRdb on the multiplex PCR reads, gives a single entry per CDR3 protein. The sample has about 420,000 distinct CDR3 sequences, more than 15% seen once. The sample was blood. All receptors derive from a woman between 18 and 29 years old with Graves' hyperthyroidism. CDR3s include the opening cysteine and the closing phenylalanine or tryptophan. The order of the fields is CDR3 length, clone size, J gene, V gene, D gene, CDR3 DNA, CDR3 protein. A D gene is named only where the DNA matches it firmly. Clone size appears in some rows only: once, few, many, or a class for an expanded clone.

len: 15
abundance: -
j_gene: TRBJ2-5
v_gene: TRBV5-1
d_gene: -
CDR3nt: TGCGCCAGCAGCTTGGCCCCGGGGGAAGGGGAGACCCAGTACTTC
CDR3aa: CASSLAPGEGETQYF

len: 15
abundance: many
j_gene: TRBJ1-2
v_gene: TRBV10-3
d_gene: -
CDR3nt: TGTGCCATCAGTGAGTCCCAGGATCGTACCTATGGCTACACCTTC
CDR3aa: CAISESQDRTYGYTF

len: 12
abundance: many
j_gene: TRBJ1-2
v_gene: TRBV27
d_gene: TRBD1
CDR3nt: TGTGCCAGCAGCTCAGGGGGAAACGGCTACACCTTC
CDR3aa: CASSSGGNGYTF

len: 15
abundance: many
j_gene: TRBJ2-5
v_gene: TRBV7-2
d_gene: TRBD2
CDR3nt: TGTGCCAGCAGTAACCGGGGGGGCAGCCAAGAGACCCAGTACTTC
CDR3aa: CASSNRGGSQETQYF

len: 13
abundance: many
j_gene: TRBJ2-1
v_gene: TRBV7-3
d_gene: -
CDR3nt: TGTGCCAGCAGCCCCGCGTGGTCAGGGGCGCAGTTCTTC
CDR3aa: CASSPAWSGAQFF

len: 16
abundance: many
j_gene: TRBJ2-7
v_gene: TRBV6-1
d_gene: TRBD2
CDR3nt: TGTGCCAGCAGCTCCGCCGTGACAGCCGGGGGGTACGAGCAGTACTTC
CDR3aa: CASSSAVTAGGYEQYF

len: 15
abundance: many
j_gene: TRBJ2-1
v_gene: TRBV15
d_gene: TRBD2
CDR3nt: TGTGCCACGACTCGAAGCGGGGATTCCTACAATGAGCAGTTCTTC
CDR3aa: CATTRSGDSYNEQFF

len: 14
abundance: -
j_gene: TRBJ2-5
v_gene: TRBV7-7
d_gene: TRBD2
CDR3nt: TGTGCTAGCAGCCCCCAGGGCGGGAGGGAGACCCAGTACTTC
CDR3aa: CASSPQGGRETQYF

len: 16
abundance: -
j_gene: TRBJ1-2
v_gene: TRBV7-2
d_gene: -
CDR3nt: TGTGCCAGCAGCTTAGGCAATAGGGGAGCGGGCTATGGCTACACCTTC
CDR3aa: CASSLGNRGAGYGYTF

len: 13
abundance: few
j_gene: TRBJ2-7
v_gene: TRBV4-1
d_gene: -
CDR3nt: TGCGCCAGCAGCCTTGGACGCAGGGACGAGCAGTACTTC
CDR3aa: CASSLGRRDEQYF

len: 15
abundance: many
j_gene: TRBJ2-7
v_gene: TRBV5-1
d_gene: TRBD2
CDR3nt: TGCGCCAGCAGCTTGGGGGGAGGGAATCGGGACGAGCAGTACTTC
CDR3aa: CASSLGGGNRDEQYF